This T cell receptor beta chain was documented in a study of glioma-infiltrating T cells after dendritic cell vaccination. The wider study: Between about 2002 and 2013, patients got autologous tumor lysate-pulsed dendritic cell vaccines. Dendritic cells derived from monocytes and pulsed with autologous tumor lysate formed the vaccine.

CDR1 and CDR2 from the germline V gene are MNHNY and SVGAGI (reference sequence). Losses at the gene ends were 7 bases for V and 5 bases for J; bases not matched to a gene: 11. The CDR3 is 16 amino acids. Specified time point: after dendritic cell vaccination, including at tumor progression/relapse. Primers: 60 V beta forward and 13 J beta reverse. Data came from immunoSEQ multiplex PCR; TCRdb stores just in-frame clones and leaves some out. Of 98,000 or so clones in the sample, 75% to 90% were seen once. V usage is TRBV6-6 and J usage is TRBJ1-6, with 7 bases fitting TRBD1. Source: blood, taken after dendritic cell vaccination. The clonotype originates from a human donor with glioblastoma. CDR3 sequence: CASTGTVPKDNSPLHF. The CDR3 DNA reads as TGTGCCAGCACCGGGACAGTCCCGAAAGATAATTCACCCCTCCACTTT.